What follows is one T cell receptor (beta chain) and its context. Its antigen is not known. The data were obtained in a study of shared clonotypes between healthy human individuals. Whole-study findings and limits: Naive CD4 clonotypes overlapped across several donors at roughly 5.1%. Non-shared clonotypes had lower generation probabilities than clonotypes shared by all four sorted-subset donors.

Naive CD8 isolation took CD45RO-negative cells positively selected for CCR7 and excluded terminally differentiated effector memory CD45RA+ cells. Profiling relied on immunoSEQ multiplex PCR, and the TCRdb table lists in-frame clones only, not all of them. The top ten hold less than 0.25% of the sample, which has over 750,000 clones, around 96% seen once. Sequencing used naive CD8+ T cells sorted from blood. The origin of this receptor is a young man in good health.

The CDR3 sequence: CASSPIRNQETQYF. Written as DNA, the CDR3 is TGTGCCAGCTCACCAATTAGGAATCAAGAGACCCAGTACTTC. This chain connects TRBV18 to TRBJ2-5, with D uncertain. V was cut by 2 bases and J by 2 bases, with 9 bases left in between. Germline-derived CDR1 and CDR2 are KGHSH and LQKENI. This CDR3 comprises 14 residues.